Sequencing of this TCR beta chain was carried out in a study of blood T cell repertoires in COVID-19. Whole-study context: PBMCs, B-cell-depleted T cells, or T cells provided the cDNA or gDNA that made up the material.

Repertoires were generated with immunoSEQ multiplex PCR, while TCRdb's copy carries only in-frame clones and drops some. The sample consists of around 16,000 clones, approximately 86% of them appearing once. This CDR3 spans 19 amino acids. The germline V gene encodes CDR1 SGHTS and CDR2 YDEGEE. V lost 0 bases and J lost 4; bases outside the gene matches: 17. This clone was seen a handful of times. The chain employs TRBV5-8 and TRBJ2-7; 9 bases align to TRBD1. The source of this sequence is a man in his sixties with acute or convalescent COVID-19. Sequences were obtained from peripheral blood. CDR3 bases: TGTGCCAGCAGCTTGGCGTCGAAGGGACAGGGCCTCTATTTTTACGAGCAGTACTTC. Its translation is CASSLASKGQGLYFYEQYF.